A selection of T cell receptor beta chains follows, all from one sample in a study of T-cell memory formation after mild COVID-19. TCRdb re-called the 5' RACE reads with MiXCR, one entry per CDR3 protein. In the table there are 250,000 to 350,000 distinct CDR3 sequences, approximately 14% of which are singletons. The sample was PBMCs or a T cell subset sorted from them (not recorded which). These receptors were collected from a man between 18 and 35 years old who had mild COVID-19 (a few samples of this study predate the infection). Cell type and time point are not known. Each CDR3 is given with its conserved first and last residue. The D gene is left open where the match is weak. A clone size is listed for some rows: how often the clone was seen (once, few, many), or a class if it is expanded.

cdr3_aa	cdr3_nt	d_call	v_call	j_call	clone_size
CASSWGSVEVEYGYTF	TGCGCCAGCAGCTGGGGGTCCGTGGAGGTCGAGTATGGCTACACCTTC	-	TRBV5-1	TRBJ1-2	many
CASSYSVGTGELFF	TGTGCCAGCAGTTACAGCGTGGGTACCGGGGAGCTGTTTTTT	-	TRBV6-6	TRBJ2-2	few
CASSQRTGGTGELFF	TGTGCCAGCAGCCAACGGACAGGGGGCACCGGGGAGCTGTTTTTT	TRBD1	TRBV9	TRBJ2-2	few
CASSILGSRQPQHF	TGTGCCAGTAGTATTTTGGGGTCACGGCAGCCCCAGCATTTT	-	TRBV19	TRBJ1-5	-
CASSYSNSYEQYF	TGTGCCAGCAGTTACTCCAACTCCTACGAGCAGTACTTC	-	TRBV6-2/TRBV6-3	TRBJ2-7	few
CASSLAPGSPNEKLFF	TGTGCCAGCAGCTTGGCGCCCGGGTCGCCGAATGAAAAACTGTTTTTT	-	TRBV5-6	TRBJ1-4	many
CASRGRLNTGELFF	TGTGCCAGCAGGGGACGGCTGAACACCGGGGAGCTGTTTTTT	-	TRBV14	TRBJ2-2	-
CASSRDRGQRLYGYTF	TGTGCCAGCAGTCGGGACAGGGGGCAGAGGCTATATGGCTACACCTTC	TRBD1	TRBV12-3/TRBV12-4	TRBJ1-2	few
CASSEQAGGPSEQFF	TGTGCCAGCAGTGAACAGGCGGGGGGGCCGAGTGAGCAGTTCTTC	TRBD2	TRBV6-1	TRBJ2-1	-
CASSQDRGIVAGELFF	TGCGCCAGCAGCCAAGATCGCGGCATTGTCGCCGGGGAGCTGTTTTTT	-	TRBV4-1	TRBJ2-2	few
CASSLGGGPSETQYF	TGTGCTAGCAGCTTGGGGGGGGGCCCTTCGGAGACCCAGTACTTC	-	TRBV7-7	TRBJ2-5	-
CASSTGGAETQYF	TGTGCCAGCAGTACCGGGGGCGCAGAGACCCAGTACTTC	-	TRBV7-3	TRBJ2-5	few
CASSFSNTGELFF	TGTGCCAGCAGCTTTTCGAACACCGGGGAGCTGTTTTTT	-	TRBV11-2	TRBJ2-2	many